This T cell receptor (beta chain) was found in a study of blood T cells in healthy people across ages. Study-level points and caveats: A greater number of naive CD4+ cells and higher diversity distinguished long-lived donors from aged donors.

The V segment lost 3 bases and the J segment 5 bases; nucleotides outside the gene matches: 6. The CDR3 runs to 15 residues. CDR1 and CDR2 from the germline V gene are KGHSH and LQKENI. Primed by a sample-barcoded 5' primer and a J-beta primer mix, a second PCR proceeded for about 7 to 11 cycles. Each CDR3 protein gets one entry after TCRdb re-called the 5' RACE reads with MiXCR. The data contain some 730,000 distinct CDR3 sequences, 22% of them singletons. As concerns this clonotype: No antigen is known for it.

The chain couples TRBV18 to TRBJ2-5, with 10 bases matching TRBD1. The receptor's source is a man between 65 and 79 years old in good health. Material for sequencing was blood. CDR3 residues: CASSPRTGGVETQYF. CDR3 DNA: TGTGCCAGCTCACCTCGGACAGGGGGTGTGGAGACCCAGTACTTC. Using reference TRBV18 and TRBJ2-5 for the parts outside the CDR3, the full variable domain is NAGVMQNPRHLVRRRGQEARLRCSPMKGHSHVYWYRQLPEEGLKFMVYLQKENIIDESGMPKERFSAEFPKEGPSILRIQQVVRGDSAAYFCASSPRTGGVETQYFGPGTRLLVL.